A selection of T cell receptor beta chains follows, all from one sample in a study of OX40 agonist ivuxolimab in advanced cancers. Libraries were prepared by immunoSEQ multiplex PCR; TCRdb keeps only in-frame clonotypes and omits some of them. The data hold 36,000 or so clones, with around 77% observed a single time. The sample was CD4+ or CD8+ T cells sorted from blood, taken in a trial of the OX40 agonist ivuxolimab. The source is an adult with an advanced solid tumor such as melanoma, head and neck, liver or kidney cancer. Each CDR3 is given with its conserved first and last residue. The D gene is left open where the match is weak. Expanded clones are given a class, and other clones once, few, many or no size at all.

J gene	V gene	D gene	clone size	CDR3 protein	CDR3 DNA
TRBJ2-7	TRBV5-5	TRBD2	few	CASSLVGGVGSYEQYF	TGTGCCAGCAGTCTTGTTGGGGGGGTTGGCTCCTACGAGCAGTACTTC
TRBJ2-1	TRBV10-3	TRBD2	.	CAINERGSSYNEQFF	TGTGCCATCAATGAGCGGGGGAGCTCCTACAATGAGCAGTTCTTC
TRBJ1-1	TRBV2	.	.	CASSLGEEGGTEAFF	TGTGCCAGCAGCTTAGGAGAAGAGGGAGGCACTGAAGCTTTCTTT
TRBJ2-5	TRBV4-2	TRBD1	.	CASSHPGQGETQYF	TGTGCCAGCAGCCATCCGGGACAGGGGGAGACCCAGTACTTC
TRBJ1-1	TRBV5-6	TRBD1	few	CASSLWDRNTEAFF	TGTGCCAGCAGCTTGTGGGACAGGAACACTGAAGCTTTCTTT
TRBJ2-7	TRBV11-2	TRBD1	.	CASSLTRDSTYEQYF	TGTGCCAGCAGCTTAACCCGGGACAGCACCTACGAGCAGTACTTC
TRBJ1-1	TRBV7-8	TRBD1	.	CASSPGDRNTEAFF	TGTGCCAGCAGCCCAGGGGACAGGAACACTGAAGCTTTCTTT
TRBJ2-2	TRBV9	.	once	CASSVAGDRLNTGELFF	TGTGCCAGCAGCGTAGCCGGTGACAGACTTAACACCGGGGAGCTGTTTTTT
TRBJ2-4	TRBV23-1	.	.	CASSQSWGTKNIQYF	TGCGCCAGCAGTCAATCATGGGGAACAAAAAACATTCAGTACTTC
TRBJ1-1	TRBV27	.	.	CASSNQVTEAFF	TGTGCCAGCAGTAACCAGGTGACTGAAGCTTTCTTT
TRBJ1-1	TRBV2	.	few	CASSEGQYMNTEAFF	TGTGCCAGCAGTGAAGGGCAGTACATGAACACTGAAGCTTTCTTT
TRBJ2-7	TRBV6-8	.	.	CASGTYEQYF	TGTGCCAGTGGAACCTACGAGCAGTACTTC
TRBJ1-4	TRBV28	.	.	CASRLGQLVNEKLFF	TGTGCCAGCAGACTTGGACAGCTAGTTAATGAAAAACTGTTTTTT
TRBJ2-7	TRBV4-1	.	.	CASSQERRMSSYEQYF	TGCGCCAGCAGCCAAGAAAGAAGGATGAGCTCCTACGAGCAGTACTTC
TRBJ2-7	TRBV6-6	.	.	CASSYLQGASYEQYF	TGTGCCAGCAGTTACTTACAGGGTGCGTCCTACGAGCAGTACTTC
TRBJ1-1	TRBV28	.	.	CASSLGRGFFEAFF	TGTGCCAGCAGTTTGGGTCGGGGTTTTTTTGAAGCTTTCTTT
TRBJ2-1	TRBV2	.	.	CASSEDPAGLNEQFF	TGTGCCAGCAGTGAAGACCCAGCGGGTCTAAATGAGCAGTTCTTC
TRBJ2-2	TRBV14	.	few	CASSQEGSPRRTGELFF	TGTGCCAGCAGCCAAGAGGGAAGTCCCCGACGCACCGGGGAGCTGTTTTTT
TRBJ1-2	TRBV19	.	.	CASSIAGTYGYTF	TGTGCCAGTAGTATCGCTGGGACGTATGGCTACACCTTC
TRBJ2-3	TRBV5-1	TRBD2	.	CASSRDYTDTQYF	TGCGCCAGCAGCAGGGACTACACAGATACGCAGTATTTT
TRBJ1-5	TRBV2	.	.	CASSEWGSGNQPQHF	TGTGCCAGCAGTGAGTGGGGCTCGGGCAATCAGCCCCAGCATTTT
TRBJ1-5	TRBV6-1	TRBD1	.	CASSATGGNQPQHF	TGTGCCAGCAGTGCGACAGGGGGCAATCAGCCCCAGCATTTT
TRBJ1-5	TRBV21-1	.	few	CASSTGGAGYSNQPQHF	TGTGCCAGCAGCACAGGGGGCGCGGGTTATAGCAATCAGCCCCAGCATTTT
TRBJ2-1	TRBV7-6	TRBD1	.	CASSGGQGPYNEQFF	TGTGCCAGCAGCGGGGGACAGGGACCCTACAATGAGCAGTTCTTC
TRBJ2-7	TRBV30	TRBD1	.	CAWSAPTGKSFHEQYF	TGTGCCTGGAGTGCCCCGACAGGGAAGAGTTTCCACGAGCAGTACTTC
TRBJ2-1	TRBV10-2	.	.	CAALGGQEYNEQFF	TGCGCCGCATTGGGAGGACAGGAGTACAATGAGCAGTTCTTC
TRBJ2-3	TRBV11-3	.	once	CASSPKTGLADTQYF	TGTGCCAGCAGCCCGAAGACGGGATTGGCCGATACGCAGTATTTT
TRBJ2-1	TRBV15	TRBD2	.	CATSRDLTGLAGYNEQFF	TGTGCCACCAGCAGAGATCTCACGGGACTAGCCGGCTACAATGAGCAGTTCTTC
TRBJ1-1	TRBV7-8	.	once	CASSLAARNTEAFF	TGTGCCAGCAGCTTAGCCGCACGTAACACTGAAGCTTTCTTT
TRBJ1-2	TRBV5-4	TRBD1	.	CASSINRGDYGYTF	TGTGCCAGCAGCATAAACAGGGGGGACTATGGCTACACCTTC
TRBJ2-7	TRBV4-1	TRBD1	.	CASSQEPPGQGVYEQYF	TGCGCCAGCAGCCAAGAACCCCCGGGACAGGGGGTCTACGAGCAGTACTTC
TRBJ2-2	TRBV27	.	.	CASKQGNTGELFF	TGTGCCAGTAAACAGGGGAACACCGGGGAGCTGTTTTTT
TRBJ2-1	TRBV9	TRBD1	.	CASSAGQRSYNEQFF	TGTGCCAGCAGCGCGGGACAGCGCTCCTACAATGAGCAGTTCTTC
TRBJ2-1	TRBV4-1	.	.	CASSQDPRDHRNNEQFF	TGCGCCAGCAGCCAAGACCCCCGGGACCACAGGAACAATGAGCAGTTCTTC
TRBJ1-1	TRBV29-1	.	.	CSVEMGAFTNTEAFF	TGCAGCGTCGAAATGGGGGCCTTTACCAACACTGAAGCTTTCTTT
TRBJ2-5	TRBV7-9	.	.	CASSLTYVETQYF	TGTGCCAGCAGCTTAACGTACGTAGAGACCCAGTACTTC
TRBJ1-2	TRBV2	TRBD1	.	CATTKGTGLNYGYTF	TGTGCCACTACCAAAGGGACAGGGCTTAACTATGGCTACACCTTC
TRBJ2-7	TRBV7-9	TRBD1	.	CASSPTGSSYEQYF	TGTGCCAGCAGCCCGACAGGGAGCTCCTACGAGCAGTACTTC
TRBJ2-3	TRBV9	TRBD2	.	CASSETSGRSDTQYF	TGTGCCAGCAGCGAAACTAGCGGGAGGTCAGATACGCAGTATTTT
TRBJ2-1	TRBV28	.	few	CASSFYNEQFF	TGTGCCAGCAGTTTTTACAATGAGCAGTTCTTC
TRBJ1-2	TRBV11-1	.	.	CASSLAGGGGYTF	TGTGCCAGCAGCTTAGCGGGGGGTGGCGGCTACACCTTC
TRBJ2-7	TRBV13	TRBD1	few	CASRGTGAEQYF	TGTGCCAGCAGGGGGACAGGGGCCGAGCAGTACTTC
TRBJ1-6	TRBV2	.	few	CASFTPGNSPLHF	TGTGCCAGCTTTACTCCGGGGAATTCACCCCTCCACTTT
TRBJ2-1	TRBV27	TRBD2	once	CASSSGGYNEQFF	TGTGCCAGCAGTTCGGGAGGGTACAATGAGCAGTTCTTC
TRBJ2-3	TRBV6-1	.	.	CASSDENPLTDTQYF	TGTGCCAGCAGTGACGAGAACCCTCTCACAGATACGCAGTATTTT
TRBJ1-3	TRBV28	.	.	CASSLGPGVGNTIYF	TGTGCCAGCAGTTTGGGTCCAGGGGTTGGAAACACCATATATTTT
TRBJ2-7	TRBV28	TRBD2	.	CASSLSLAGTGYEQYF	TGTGCCAGCAGTTTATCGCTAGCGGGAACGGGCTACGAGCAGTACTTC
TRBJ2-1	TRBV7-9	.	.	CASSLGGTFNEQFF	TGTGCCAGCAGCTTAGGTGGGACGTTCAATGAGCAGTTCTTC
TRBJ2-2	TRBV9	TRBD2	.	CASSGRTSGSHTGELFF	TGTGCCAGCAGCGGGAGGACTAGCGGGAGTCACACCGGGGAGCTGTTTTTT
TRBJ2-1	TRBV27	.	few	CASSSTYINNNEQFF	TGTGCCAGCAGCTCAACATATATCAACAACAATGAGCAGTTCTTC
TRBJ2-7	TRBV29-1	TRBD1	.	CSVQGTGDYYEQYF	TGCAGCGTTCAAGGGACAGGGGACTACTACGAGCAGTACTTC
TRBJ2-3	TRBV5-1	.	.	CASRFSLTDTQYF	TGCGCCAGCAGGTTTAGCCTCACAGATACGCAGTATTTT
TRBJ2-3	TRBV2	.	.	CASSLGASKDTQYF	TGTGCCAGCAGTCTAGGAGCGAGCAAAGATACGCAGTATTTT
TRBJ2-3	TRBV7-9	.	.	CASSLWTLEADTQYF	TGTGCCAGCAGCTTATGGACCCTCGAAGCAGATACGCAGTATTTT
TRBJ2-1	TRBV11-2	.	.	CASTLRVSHNEQFF	TGTGCCAGCACCCTTAGGGTGAGCCACAATGAGCAGTTCTTC